The 12 T cell receptor beta chains listed next were all sequenced from one sample in a study of shared clonotypes between healthy human individuals. Naive CD8 cells, CD45RO-negative and positively selected for CCR7, excluded terminally differentiated effector memory CD45RA+ cells. Assay used: immunoSEQ multiplex PCR; TCRdb lists only in-frame clones, some missing. The sample contains approximately 2,000,000 clones, just under 95% of which appear only once. Sequencing used naive CD8+ T cells from PBMCs. Every receptor here comes from a man between 18 and 29 years old in good health. Some clones in this sample may be carry-over from other donors' samples.

The table lists this clone with a count of one. The V gene is TRBV5-1, the J gene TRBJ2-7; 9 bases are a match to TRBD2. The trim removed 5 bases at V and 0 bases at J, leaving 9 bases unmatched. This CDR3 comprises 16 residues. In germline, CDR1 is SGHRS, CDR2 YFSETQ. CDR3 region: CASSRLAGIPSYEQYF. Written as DNA, the CDR3 is TGCGCCAGCAGTCGTCTAGCGGGAATCCCCTCCTACGAGCAGTACTTC.

The chain links TRBV11-2 to TRBJ2-1; D is ambiguous. There are 15 residues in the CDR3. Trimming removed 3 bases at V and 7 bases at J, with 16 bases between. The germline V gene has CDR1 SGHAT and CDR2 FQNNGV. The CDR3 loop is CASSFAGNSRNEQFF. The CDR3 DNA reads TGTGCCAGCAGCTTCGCCGGTAACTCCAGAAATGAGCAGTTCTTC.

This clone was counted only a few times. This chain joins TRBV5-1 and TRBJ1-5, with TRBD1 matching 9 bases. Germline assignment: CDR1 SGHRS and CDR2 YFSETQ. V lost 3 bases, J lost 5 bases, and 3 bases stayed unmatched. This CDR3 comprises 14 residues. The CDR3 region is CASSWTGEDQPQHF. The CDR3 DNA follows: TGCGCCAGCAGCTGGACAGGGGAGGATCAGCCCCAGCATTTT.

V gene TRBV7-9 combines with J gene TRBJ1-2, with no clear D. V lost 5 bases to trimming and J lost 5 bases, with 15 bases between them. The germline CDR1 and CDR2 sequences are SEHNR and FQNEAQ (reference sequence). The CDR3 has 14 amino acids. The CDR3 region has the DNA TGTGCCAGCAGCGTACTAACGGCTACATATGGCTACACCTTC. Its translation: CASSVLTATYGYTF.

Remarks on this clone: Other DNA sequences of this sample code for an identical CDR3. This sequence joins TRBV29-1 and TRBJ2-3; D is undetermined. CDR1 is SQVTM, CDR2 ANQGSEA, per germline. V was trimmed by 7 bases and J by 1 base, leaving 6 bases between them. The CDR3 totals 11 residues. CDR3 sequence reads: CSALGTDTQYF. The DNA of the CDR3 is TGCAGCGCCCTTGGCACAGATACGCAGTATTTT.

As to this clone: Other nucleotide sequences in the sample specify the same CDR3. The genes are TRBV9 and TRBJ2-7; 12 bases match TRBD2. Looked up from germline, CDR1 is SGDLS and CDR2 is YYNGEE. This CDR3 contains 15 residues. The V segment lost 2 bases and the J segment 4 bases; nucleotides outside the gene matches: 4. Here the CDR3 DNA reads TGTGCCAGCAGCGTCAGTGGGACTAGCGGGTACGAGCAGTACTTC. Amino acids: CASSVSGTSGYEQYF.

The chain combines TRBV30 with TRBJ1-5, with TRBD1 matching over 7 bases. Looked up from germline, CDR1 is GTSNPN and CDR2 is SVGIG (reference sequence). V trimming: 1 base; J trimming: 8 bases; junction bases outside the gene matches: 8. The CDR3 is made up of 14 amino acids. The CDR3 DNA follows: TGTGCCTGGAGTGCGGGACAGACTTTGGAGCCCCAGCATTTT. This encodes CAWSAGQTLEPQHF.

With respect to this clone: This may come from a read error, since a much larger clone is one base off. The chain combines TRBV28 with TRBJ2-7; D remains ambiguous. Germline V gives CDR1 MDHEN, CDR2 SYDVKM. This CDR3 is 11 amino acids long. Trimming left V 6 bases short and J 0 bases short, with 3 bases between. In nucleotides, the CDR3 is TGTGCCAGCAGGTACTCCTACGAGCAGTACTTC. Its protein product is CASRYSYEQYF.

The chain employs TRBV4-3 and TRBJ2-5; the match to TRBD2 covers 13 bases. Germline V gene sequence: CDR1 LGHNA, CDR2 YSLEER. The V gene end was trimmed by 4 bases and the J gene end by 5 bases; junction bases not matched to a gene: 7. CDR3 length: 16 amino acids. The CDR3 loop reads CASSPGLAGLGETQYF. CDR3 coding DNA: TGCGCCAGCAGCCCGGGACTAGCGGGATTGGGTGAGACCCAGTACTTC.

This chain links TRBV27 with TRBJ2-7; 7 bases are a match to TRBD1. Looked up from germline, CDR1 is MNHEY and CDR2 is SMNVEV (reference sequence). CDR3 length equals 14 residues. J was trimmed by 7 bases and V by 2 bases; bases with no gene match: 8. The CDR3 here is CASSLPGHRGEQYF. For the CDR3, the DNA is TGTGCCAGCAGTTTACCGGGACACAGGGGAGAGCAGTACTTC.

This chain uses TRBV15 with TRBJ2-3, with 14 nucleotides matching TRBD2. Germline CDR1 LNHNV, CDR2 YYDKDF (reference sequence). The ends lost 3 bases at V and 4 bases at J; junction bases unmatched: 3. CDR3 length: 16 amino acids. CDR3 protein: CATSRGLAGVADTQYF. For the CDR3, the DNA is TGTGCCACCAGCAGGGGACTAGCGGGAGTTGCAGATACGCAGTATTTT.

The chain has TRBV29-1 and TRBJ2-7; D is undetermined. The CDR3 loop spans 12 amino acids. The V end was cut by 4 bases, the J end by 2 bases, with 9 bases between. Germline V gene lookup returns CDR1 SQVTM and CDR2 ANQGSEA. The CDR3 spells CSVGMEAYEQYF. The CDR3 DNA follows: TGCAGCGTTGGGATGGAAGCCTACGAGCAGTACTTC.